The clone carrying this T cell receptor (beta chain) was observed a few times. Its cognate antigen is unknown. 5'RACE primed from the constant segment yielded TCR alpha and TCR beta cDNA libraries bearing sample barcodes and UMIs. MiXCR, applied by TCRdb to the 5' RACE reads, yields one record per CDR3 protein. The sample lists 450,000 or so distinct CDR3 sequences; 15% to 25% were seen once. This record comes from a study of T-cell memory formation after mild COVID-19. CDR1 and CDR2 from the germline V gene are SQVTM and ANQGSEA. The CDR3 loop spans 15 amino acids. V was pared by 3 bases and J by 0 bases, with 6 bases of the junction left unmatched. Findings and caveats of the study: Later expanders leaned toward CD4+, whereas clones contracting from day 15 to 85 were balanced CD4/CD8.

The V call is TRBV29-1, the J call TRBJ2-7, with 9 bases that match TRBD2. The sequence came from an adult woman who had mild COVID-19 (a few samples of this study predate the infection). Cell type and time point are not known. The material sequenced was PBMCs or a T cell subset sorted from them (not recorded which). The CDR3 loop is CSVEWLAGNSYEQYF. Here the CDR3 DNA reads TGCAGCGTTGAGTGGCTAGCGGGGAACTCCTACGAGCAGTACTTC.